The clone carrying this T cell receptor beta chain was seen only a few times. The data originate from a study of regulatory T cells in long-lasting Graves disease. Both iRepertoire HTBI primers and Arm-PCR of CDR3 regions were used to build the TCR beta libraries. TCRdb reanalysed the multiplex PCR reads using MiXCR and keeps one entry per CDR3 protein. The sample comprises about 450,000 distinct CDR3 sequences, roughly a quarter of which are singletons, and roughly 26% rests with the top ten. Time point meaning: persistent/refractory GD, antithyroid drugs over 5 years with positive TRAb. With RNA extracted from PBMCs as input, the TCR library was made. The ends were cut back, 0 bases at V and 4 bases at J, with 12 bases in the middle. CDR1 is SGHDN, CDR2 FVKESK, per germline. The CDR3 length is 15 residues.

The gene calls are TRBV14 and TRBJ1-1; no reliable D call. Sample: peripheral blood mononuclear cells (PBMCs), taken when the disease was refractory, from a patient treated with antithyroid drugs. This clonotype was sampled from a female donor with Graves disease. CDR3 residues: CASSQDAGVPTEAFF. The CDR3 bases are TGTGCCAGCAGCCAAGACGCGGGAGTGCCCACTGAAGCTTTCTTT.